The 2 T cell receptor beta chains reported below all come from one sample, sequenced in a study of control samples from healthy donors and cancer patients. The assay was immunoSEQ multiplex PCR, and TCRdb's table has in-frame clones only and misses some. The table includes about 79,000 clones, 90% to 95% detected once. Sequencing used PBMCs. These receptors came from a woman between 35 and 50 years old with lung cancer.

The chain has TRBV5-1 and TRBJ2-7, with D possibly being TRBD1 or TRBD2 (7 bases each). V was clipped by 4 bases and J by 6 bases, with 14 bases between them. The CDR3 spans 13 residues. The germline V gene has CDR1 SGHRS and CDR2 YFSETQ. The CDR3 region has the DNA TGCGCCAGCAGCCTGGGCAGGGGGGGCGAGCAGTACTTC. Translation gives CASSLGRGGEQYF.

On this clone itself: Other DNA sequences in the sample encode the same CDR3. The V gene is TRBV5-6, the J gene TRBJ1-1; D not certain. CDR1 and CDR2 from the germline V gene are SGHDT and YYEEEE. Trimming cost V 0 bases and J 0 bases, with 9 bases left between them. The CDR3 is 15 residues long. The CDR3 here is CASSLVSTLNTEAFF. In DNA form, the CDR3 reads TGTGCCAGCAGCTTGGTTTCCACGCTGAACACTGAAGCTTTCTTT.